This T cell receptor beta chain was recovered during a study of regulatory T cells in long-lasting Graves disease. Described time point: newly diagnosed GD, antithyroid drugs for less than 3 months. There was RNA extracted from PBMCs, and the TCR library was made from it. In each case, Graves' disease was diagnosed per American Thyroid Association guidelines. In building TCR beta libraries, iRepertoire HTBI primers were used together with Arm-PCR of CDR3 regions. One entry per CDR3 protein, called by TCRdb with MiXCR from the multiplex PCR reads. The sample shows approximately 540,000 distinct CDR3 sequences, approximately 12% of them seen only once. Overall study findings and caveats: Gene preferences differed: TRBV28, TRBJ1-2, TRBJ2-5 in persistent cases.

This clonotype was seen at least ten times. The target antigen is unknown. Trimming shortened V by 1 base and J by 4 bases, and 8 bases separated the two germline ends. The CDR3 has 15 residues. Germline CDR1 reads MNHNS; CDR2 reads SASEGT. This sample was also put to use in a study of T cells in Graves' hyperthyroidism and ophthalmopathy. That source notes: HTBI primers drove first-round RT-PCR of the TCR CDR3. Peripheral blood also featured most of the thyroid clonotypes expanded above 0.001.

The clonotype comes from a woman aged 25-40 years with Graves disease. Sequencing used peripheral blood mononuclear cells (PBMCs), obtained at new diagnosis, from a patient treated with antithyroid drugs. The J gene is TRBJ2-6, the V gene TRBV6-1; D gene unclear. The CDR3: CASSEGADGANVLTF. CDR3 bases: TGTGCCAGCAGTGAAGGGGCGGACGGGGCCAACGTCCTGACTTTC.